What follows are 25 T cell receptor beta chains derived from one specimen sequenced in a study of CXCR3-negative and CXCR3-positive naive CD8 T cells. With UMI labels, 5' RACE was used to prepare the TRB cDNA libraries. TCRdb derives one entry per CDR3 protein from the 5' RACE reads, leaving out DNA. This sample's table reports around 95,000 distinct CDR3 sequences. Study observations and caveats: CXCR3-positive naive cells had TRB CDR3s that were more hydrophobic than CXCR3-negative naive cells had.

These receptors have no known antigen. Input material: naive CXCR3+ CD8+ T cells from blood. Subset noted: CD45RO-CCR7+CD27+CD95- naive CD8+ T cells expressing CXCR3 (TNR3+). The receptors come from a human donor in good health. Some clones in this sample may be carry-over from other donors' samples.

This chain connects TRBV7-9 to TRBJ2-7. Looked up from germline, CDR1 is SEHNR and CDR2 is FQNEAQ (reference sequence). The CDR3 extends over 15 amino acids. This CDR3 is CASSPLLTVSGEQYF.

V and J are TRBV7-2 and TRBJ2-7. Germline-derived CDR1 and CDR2 are SGHTA and FQGNSA. The CDR3 has 14 amino acids. The CDR3 loop reads CASSGDKGPYEQYF.

The chain uses TRBV5-1 and TRBJ2-7. Per germline, CDR1 SGHRS and CDR2 YFSETQ. This CDR3 spans 13 amino acids. The CDR3 loop reads CASSPESSYEQYF.

This rearrangement joins TRBV7-9 to TRBJ2-2; no DNA is available, so the TRBD1 call from TCRdb remains unchecked. CDR3 length: 19 residues. Germline V lookup: CDR1 SEHNR, CDR2 FQNEAQ (reference sequence). The CDR3 spells CASSPRGTDRPSNTGELFF.

This chain joins TRBV7-9 and TRBJ1-2. Germline V gene lookup returns CDR1 SEHNR and CDR2 FQNEAQ (reference sequence). This CDR3 is 12 amino acids long. The CDR3 loop is CASSLEGLGYTF. The full variable domain, with the rest looked up from reference TRBV7-9 and TRBJ1-2, is DTGVSQNPRHKITKRGQNVTFRCDPISEHNRLYWYRQTLGQGPEFLTYFQNEAQLEKSRLLSDRFSAERPKGSFSTLEIQRTEQGDSAMYLCASSLEGLGYTFGSGTRLTVV.

The chain is built from TRBV6-5 and TRBJ2-2; the D call from TCRdb, TRBD2, cannot be confirmed without DNA. The germline V gene encodes CDR1 MNHEY and CDR2 SVGAGI. This CDR3 region has 14 residues. The CDR3 here is CASSYLGGTGELFF.

The chain carries TRBV6-4 and TRBJ1-1. Per germline, CDR1 MRHNA and CDR2 SNTAGT. The CDR3 has 13 amino acids. The CDR3 spells CASSEDIYTEAFF.

The J gene is TRBJ2-7, the V gene TRBV7-9; TCRdb gives TRBD1 as the D gene, but with no DNA this cannot be confirmed. The CDR3 runs to 14 residues. Germline CDR1 and CDR2: SEHNR and FQNEAQ (reference sequence). The CDR3 loop is CASSRGGQGYEQYF.

The J gene is TRBJ1-1, the V gene TRBV12-3 or TRBV12-4. The CDR3 totals 13 residues. The CDR3 reads CASSLWENTEAFF.

J is TRBJ2-3 and V is TRBV29-1; with no DNA, the TCRdb D assignment of TRBD1 cannot be verified. The germline V gene encodes CDR1 SQVTM and CDR2 ANQGSEA. The CDR3 runs 13 residues. CDR3 sequence: CSVFGGATDTQYF.

This rearrangement joins TRBV15 to TRBJ2-4; TCRdb outputs TRBD1, but without DNA this stays unchecked. The CDR3 covers 20 residues. Germline assignment: CDR1 LNHNV and CDR2 YYDKDF (reference sequence). The chain's CDR3 is CATSRRLEGGAVVAKNIQYF.

The chain employs TRBV20-1 and TRBJ2-5. The CDR3 runs 15 residues. The V gene's germline CDR1 is DFQATT and CDR2 SNEGSKA (reference sequence). This CDR3 is CSARDIRTEQETQYF.

The gene calls are TRBV18 and TRBJ1-1; the TCRdb call, TRBD1, lacks DNA for checking. Per germline, CDR1 KGHSH and CDR2 LQKENI. The CDR3 spans 15 residues. This CDR3 reads CASSPPTGMNTEAFF.

The chain combines TRBV29-1 with TRBJ2-7; TCRdb's assignment of TRBD1 cannot be checked, as there is no DNA. The CDR3 spans 13 residues. CDR1 and CDR2 (germline): SQVTM, ANQGSEA. Here the CDR3 reads CSVTEGERYEQYF.

V usage is TRBV10-1 and J usage is TRBJ1-1. The CDR3 length is 12 residues. Germline values: CDR1 WNHNN, CDR2 SYGVQD (reference sequence). The CDR3 protein is CASRDDETKAFF.

This chain connects TRBV12-3 or TRBV12-4 to TRBJ1-2. This CDR3 region has 13 residues. CDR3 in amino acids: CASSTDERLGYTF.

The chain carries TRBV19 and TRBJ2-7; absent DNA, TCRdb's TRBD2 call cannot be checked. The CDR3 runs 17 residues. The germline V gene has CDR1 LNHDA and CDR2 SQIVND (reference sequence). The CDR3 sequence is CASSGEGPGQNPYEQYF.

This chain uses TRBV27 with TRBJ1-1. The CDR3 spans 13 residues. From germline, CDR1 is MNHEY and CDR2 SMNVEV (reference sequence). CDR3 sequence reads: CASSWSQATEAFF.

The CDR3 protein is CASRQGGTEAFF. This chain connects TRBV6-2 or TRBV6-3 to TRBJ1-1. Germline-derived CDR1 and CDR2 are MNHEY and SVGEGT. The CDR3 has 12 amino acids.

V is TRBV9 and J is TRBJ2-3; TCRdb's D call of TRBD1 is untestable without DNA. The CDR3 is made up of 16 amino acids. The germline gives CDR1 SGDLS, CDR2 YYNGEE. The CDR3 sequence is CASSVSSGGRTDTQYF.

This CDR3 is CSAREGSPIYEQYF. The J gene is TRBJ2-7, the V gene TRBV20-1; TCRdb's D gene call, TRBD2, goes unchecked for lack of DNA. Germline CDR1 reads DFQATT; CDR2 reads SNEGSKA (reference sequence). CDR3 length equals 14 residues.

The chain couples TRBV7-3 to TRBJ2-1. This CDR3 contains 12 residues. Germline CDR1 reads SGHTA; CDR2 reads FQGTGA. This chain's CDR3 is CASSLTGNEQFF.

The rearrangement links TRBV9 to TRBJ2-3; TCRdb names TRBD2, which stays unverified in the absence of DNA. The germline V gene encodes CDR1 SGDLS and CDR2 YYNGEE. The CDR3 spans 12 residues. CDR3 protein: CARPSGTHTQYF.

This chain joins TRBV20-1 and TRBJ1-2. The CDR3 spans 14 residues. Germline V CDR1 and CDR2: DFQATT, SNEGSKA (reference sequence). CDR3: CSARDPNVAYGYTF.

This rearrangement joins TRBV7-9 to TRBJ1-4. This CDR3 region has 15 residues. Germline V CDR1 and CDR2: SEHNR, FQNEAQ (reference sequence). The CDR3 is CASAAVGGPYEKLFF.